This T cell receptor beta chain was sequenced in a study of Graves' ophthalmopathy and Graves' hyperthyroidism. Study-level findings and limits: Blood was where most expanded thyroid clonotypes above 0.001 frequency also turned up.

The CDR3 totals 14 residues. Germline-derived CDR1 and CDR2 are SGHTA and FQGNSA. Trimming removed 5 bases from V and 5 bases from J, with 15 bases in between. The TCR beta CDR3 regions underwent amplification from RNA transcripts. First-round RT-PCR used HTBI primers; second-round multiplex PCR followed. TCRdb re-called the multiplex PCR reads through MiXCR, storing one row per CDR3 protein. The data contain about 1.2 million distinct CDR3 sequences, less than 45% of them seen just once; the ten biggest clones take up 11%. For this clonotype: What it binds is not known.

V gene TRBV7-2 combines with J gene TRBJ2-5; D not certain. The sample comprised peripheral blood or thyroid tissue (not recorded which). The clonotype originates from an adult man with Graves' hyperthyroidism. CDR3 coding DNA: TGTGCCAGCAGCCAGATCTTAGGACGGGAGACCCAGTACTTC. Residues: CASSQILGRETQYF.